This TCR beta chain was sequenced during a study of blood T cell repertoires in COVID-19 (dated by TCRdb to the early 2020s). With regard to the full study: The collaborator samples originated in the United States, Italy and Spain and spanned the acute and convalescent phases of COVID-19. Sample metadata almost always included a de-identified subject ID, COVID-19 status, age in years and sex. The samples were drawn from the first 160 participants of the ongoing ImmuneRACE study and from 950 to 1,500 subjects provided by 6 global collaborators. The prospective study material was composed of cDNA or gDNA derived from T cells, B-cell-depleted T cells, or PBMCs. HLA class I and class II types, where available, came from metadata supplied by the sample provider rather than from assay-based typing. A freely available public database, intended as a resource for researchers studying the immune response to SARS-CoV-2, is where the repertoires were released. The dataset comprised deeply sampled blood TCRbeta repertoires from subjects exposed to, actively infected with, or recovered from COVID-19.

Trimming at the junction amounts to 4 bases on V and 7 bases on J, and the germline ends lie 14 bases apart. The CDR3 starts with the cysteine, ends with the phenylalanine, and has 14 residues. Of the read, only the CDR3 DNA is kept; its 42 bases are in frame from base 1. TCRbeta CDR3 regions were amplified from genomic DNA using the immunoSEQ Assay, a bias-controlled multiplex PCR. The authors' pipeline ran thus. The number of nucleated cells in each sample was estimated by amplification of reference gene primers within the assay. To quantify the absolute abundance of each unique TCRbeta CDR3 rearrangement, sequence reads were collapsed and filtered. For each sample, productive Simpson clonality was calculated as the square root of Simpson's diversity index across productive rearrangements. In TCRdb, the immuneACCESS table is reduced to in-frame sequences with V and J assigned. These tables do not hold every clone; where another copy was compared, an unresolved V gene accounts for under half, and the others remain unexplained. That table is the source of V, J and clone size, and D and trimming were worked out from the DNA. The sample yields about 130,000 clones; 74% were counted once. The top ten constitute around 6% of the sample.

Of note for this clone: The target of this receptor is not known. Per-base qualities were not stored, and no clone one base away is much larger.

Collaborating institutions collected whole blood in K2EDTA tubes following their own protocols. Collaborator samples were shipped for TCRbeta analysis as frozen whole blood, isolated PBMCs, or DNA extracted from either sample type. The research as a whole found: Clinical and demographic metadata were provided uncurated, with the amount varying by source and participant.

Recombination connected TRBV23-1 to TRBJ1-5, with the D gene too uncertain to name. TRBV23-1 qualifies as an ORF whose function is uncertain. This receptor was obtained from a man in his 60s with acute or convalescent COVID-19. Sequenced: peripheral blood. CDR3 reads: CASSRACVEQPQHF. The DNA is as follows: TGCGCCAGCAGTCGTGCGTGCGTAGAACAGCCCCAGCATTTT.